A selection of T cell receptor beta chains follows, all from one sample in a study of radiation and T cells in renal cell carcinoma. Libraries were prepared by immunoSEQ multiplex PCR; TCRdb keeps only in-frame clonotypes and omits some of them. Of about 8,900 clones listed, more than 55% were seen once; the top ten hold more than 12%. The material was tumor tissue, obtained from a patient whose treatment was nephrectomy without radiotherapy. These receptors all stem from a man aged 60 to 69 with renal cell carcinoma. Each CDR3 is given with its conserved first and last residue. The order of the fields is J gene, clone size, D gene, CDR3 length, V gene, CDR3 protein, CDR3 DNA. The D gene is left open where the match is weak. A clone size is listed for some rows: how often the clone was seen (once, few, many), or a class if it is expanded.

J gene: TRBJ1-2; clone size: NA; D gene: NA; CDR3 length: 14; V gene: TRBV7-9; CDR3 protein: CASSPLGQRGGYTF; CDR3 DNA: TGTGCCAGCAGCCCCCTTGGACAGAGGGGCGGCTACACCTTC
J gene: TRBJ1-1; clone size: few; D gene: NA; CDR3 length: 14; V gene: TRBV9; CDR3 protein: CASSVGGRNTEAFF; CDR3 DNA: TGTGCCAGCAGCGTAGGGGGCAGGAACACTGAAGCTTTCTTT
J gene: TRBJ2-5; clone size: NA; D gene: NA; CDR3 length: 15; V gene: TRBV21-1; CDR3 protein: CASSGTSGSRETQYF; CDR3 DNA: TGTGCCAGCAGCGGGACTAGCGGGAGTCGGGAGACCCAGTACTTC
J gene: TRBJ2-1; clone size: NA; D gene: TRBD1; CDR3 length: 15; V gene: TRBV10-1; CDR3 protein: CASSEGTGYYNEQFF; CDR3 DNA: TGCGCCAGCAGTGAAGGGACAGGGTACTACAATGAGCAGTTCTTC
J gene: TRBJ2-5; clone size: NA; D gene: NA; CDR3 length: 12; V gene: TRBV7-9; CDR3 protein: CASSLQGETQYF; CDR3 DNA: TGTGCCAGCAGCTTACAGGGGGAGACCCAGTACTTC
J gene: TRBJ2-1; clone size: NA; D gene: TRBD1; CDR3 length: 16; V gene: TRBV19; CDR3 protein: CASSIVGTGGYNEQFF; CDR3 DNA: TGTGCCAGTAGTATAGTGGGAACAGGGGGCTACAATGAGCAGTTCTTC
J gene: TRBJ2-6; clone size: NA; D gene: NA; CDR3 length: 14; V gene: TRBV5-1; CDR3 protein: CASSESAGANVLTF; CDR3 DNA: TGCGCCAGCAGCGAGTCTGCAGGGGCCAACGTCCTGACTTTC
J gene: TRBJ1-2; clone size: NA; D gene: NA; CDR3 length: 16; V gene: TRBV30; CDR3 protein: CAWSIPGGASGYGYTF; CDR3 DNA: TGTGCCTGGAGTATACCGGGGGGAGCTTCTGGCTATGGCTACACCTTC
J gene: TRBJ2-7; clone size: NA; D gene: NA; CDR3 length: 15; V gene: TRBV11-2; CDR3 protein: CASSLTRRGRYEQYF; CDR3 DNA: TGTGCCAGCAGCTTAACGAGGAGGGGCCGCTACGAGCAGTACTTC
J gene: TRBJ2-7; clone size: once; D gene: NA; CDR3 length: 16; V gene: TRBV7-2; CDR3 protein: CASSQRGGGRSYEQYF; CDR3 DNA: TGTGCCAGCAGCCAGCGTGGGGGGGGCCGCTCCTACGAGCAGTACTTC
J gene: TRBJ2-1; clone size: NA; D gene: NA; CDR3 length: 16; V gene: TRBV11-2; CDR3 protein: CASSFGQSFLYNEQFF; CDR3 DNA: TGTGCCAGCAGTTTTGGACAGTCCTTCCTCTACAATGAGCAGTTCTTC
J gene: TRBJ2-1; clone size: NA; D gene: TRBD2; CDR3 length: 13; V gene: TRBV30; CDR3 protein: CAWSRWGGHEQFF; CDR3 DNA: TGTGCCTGGAGCCGCTGGGGGGGACATGAGCAGTTCTTC
J gene: TRBJ1-5; clone size: NA; D gene: NA; CDR3 length: 13; V gene: TRBV7-9; CDR3 protein: CASTPGAGQPQHF; CDR3 DNA: TGTGCCAGCACCCCCGGGGCTGGGCAGCCCCAGCATTTT
J gene: TRBJ2-7; clone size: NA; D gene: NA; CDR3 length: 13; V gene: TRBV7-2; CDR3 protein: CASSFNQGYEQYF; CDR3 DNA: TGTGCCAGCAGCTTTAACCAGGGATACGAGCAGTACTTC
J gene: TRBJ2-1; clone size: NA; D gene: TRBD2; CDR3 length: 17; V gene: TRBV9; CDR3 protein: CASSVDGVAGGLNEQFF; CDR3 DNA: TGTGCCAGCAGCGTAGATGGGGTAGCGGGGGGCCTCAATGAGCAGTTCTTC
J gene: TRBJ2-5; clone size: NA; D gene: TRBD1; CDR3 length: 14; V gene: TRBV11-2; CDR3 protein: CASSQGQVQETQYF; CDR3 DNA: TGTGCCAGCAGTCAAGGACAGGTCCAAGAGACCCAGTACTTC
J gene: TRBJ2-7; clone size: NA; D gene: NA; CDR3 length: 14; V gene: TRBV28; CDR3 protein: CASSFGGNAYEQYF; CDR3 DNA: TGTGCCAGCAGTTTCGGCGGAAACGCCTACGAGCAGTACTTC
J gene: TRBJ2-7; clone size: NA; D gene: TRBD2; CDR3 length: 15; V gene: TRBV28; CDR3 protein: CASQGGGLAGVEQYF; CDR3 DNA: TGTGCCAGCCAAGGGGGCGGGCTAGCGGGAGTCGAGCAGTACTTC
J gene: TRBJ1-5; clone size: few; D gene: TRBD1; CDR3 length: 14; V gene: TRBV18; CDR3 protein: CASSPGQGNQPQHF; CDR3 DNA: TGTGCCAGCTCACCAGGACAGGGCAATCAGCCCCAGCATTTT
J gene: TRBJ1-2; clone size: NA; D gene: NA; CDR3 length: 13; V gene: TRBV28; CDR3 protein: CASSLDKGSGYTF; CDR3 DNA: TGTGCCAGCAGTTTAGACAAGGGAAGTGGCTACACCTTC
J gene: TRBJ2-6; clone size: NA; D gene: NA; CDR3 length: 15; V gene: TRBV30; CDR3 protein: CAWSGQFSGANVLTF; CDR3 DNA: TGTGCCTGGAGCGGACAGTTCTCTGGGGCCAACGTCCTGACTTTC
J gene: TRBJ2-2; clone size: NA; D gene: NA; CDR3 length: 16; V gene: TRBV6-5; CDR3 protein: CASSYSHRPNTGELFF; CDR3 DNA: TGTGCCAGCAGTTACTCTCACAGACCGAACACCGGGGAGCTGTTTTTT
J gene: TRBJ1-1; clone size: NA; D gene: TRBD1; CDR3 length: 15; V gene: TRBV6-5; CDR3 protein: CASSYSSQGATEAFF; CDR3 DNA: TGTGCCAGCAGTTACTCGAGCCAGGGGGCCACTGAAGCTTTCTTT
J gene: TRBJ1-1; clone size: medium-sized; D gene: TRBD1; CDR3 length: 16; V gene: TRBV18; CDR3 protein: CASSRTGQGVGTEAFF; CDR3 DNA: TGTGCCAGCTCACGAACAGGACAGGGGGTTGGCACTGAAGCTTTCTTT
J gene: TRBJ1-4; clone size: NA; D gene: NA; CDR3 length: 15; V gene: TRBV27; CDR3 protein: CASSLLGTRNEKLFF; CDR3 DNA: TGTGCCAGCAGTTTACTTGGTACGCGGAATGAAAAACTGTTTTTT
J gene: TRBJ2-4; clone size: NA; D gene: TRBD1; CDR3 length: 13; V gene: TRBV19; CDR3 protein: CASRDRGGDIQYF; CDR3 DNA: TGTGCCAGTCGGGACAGGGGAGGGGACATTCAGTACTTC
J gene: TRBJ2-7; clone size: NA; D gene: TRBD2; CDR3 length: 15; V gene: TRBV5-6; CDR3 protein: CASSFYGGGNYEQYF; CDR3 DNA: TGTGCCAGCAGCTTTTACGGCGGGGGGAACTACGAGCAGTACTTC
J gene: TRBJ1-4; clone size: medium-sized; D gene: TRBD1; CDR3 length: 13; V gene: TRBV30; CDR3 protein: CACGTGLTEKLFF; CDR3 DNA: TGTGCCTGCGGGACAGGGTTGACTGAAAAACTGTTTTTT
J gene: TRBJ1-5; clone size: NA; D gene: TRBD1; CDR3 length: 15; V gene: TRBV2; CDR3 protein: CASTPTGTAGGAQHF; CDR3 DNA: TGTGCCAGCACCCCGACAGGGACTGCGGGAGGAGCCCAGCATTTT
J gene: TRBJ1-1; clone size: few; D gene: NA; CDR3 length: 14; V gene: TRBV5-1; CDR3 protein: CASSLLEKNTEAFF; CDR3 DNA: TGCGCCAGCAGCTTGCTTGAGAAGAACACTGAAGCTTTCTTT
J gene: TRBJ2-7; clone size: NA; D gene: NA; CDR3 length: 15; V gene: TRBV5-5; CDR3 protein: CASSYDYRRSYEQYF; CDR3 DNA: TGTGCCAGCAGCTACGACTACCGCCGATCCTACGAGCAGTACTTC
J gene: TRBJ1-6; clone size: NA; D gene: NA; CDR3 length: 15; V gene: TRBV6-4; CDR3 protein: CASSDGKGANSPLHF; CDR3 DNA: TGTGCCAGCAGTGACGGGAAGGGCGCCAATTCACCCCTCCACTTT
J gene: TRBJ2-2; clone size: NA; D gene: NA; CDR3 length: 17; V gene: TRBV12-1; CDR3 protein: CASSPLRDRGKSGELFF; CDR3 DNA: TGTGCCAGCAGTCCCCTTCGGGACAGGGGCAAAAGCGGGGAGCTGTTTTTT
J gene: TRBJ2-5; clone size: NA; D gene: NA; CDR3 length: 14; V gene: TRBV15; CDR3 protein: CATSAGSRMETQYF; CDR3 DNA: TGTGCCACCAGCGCCGGGTCCAGGATGGAGACCCAGTACTTC
J gene: TRBJ2-7; clone size: few; D gene: NA; CDR3 length: 14; V gene: TRBV10-1; CDR3 protein: CASSEYQGLGEQYF; CDR3 DNA: TGCGCCAGCAGTGAGTACCAGGGGCTCGGCGAGCAGTACTTC
J gene: TRBJ2-2; clone size: NA; D gene: NA; CDR3 length: 13; V gene: TRBV5-1; CDR3 protein: CASSPSGTGELFF; CDR3 DNA: TGCGCCAGCAGCCCCTCGGGCACCGGGGAGCTGTTTTTT
J gene: TRBJ2-1; clone size: few; D gene: TRBD1; CDR3 length: 13; V gene: TRBV6-6; CDR3 protein: CASSLRQGNEQFF; CDR3 DNA: TGTGCCAGCAGTCTAAGACAGGGGAATGAGCAGTTCTTC
J gene: TRBJ2-4; clone size: NA; D gene: TRBD1; CDR3 length: 18; V gene: TRBV15; CDR3 protein: CATSFVTGGAVAKNIQYF; CDR3 DNA: TGTGCCACCAGCTTTGTGACAGGGGGCGCCGTAGCCAAAAACATTCAGTACTTC
J gene: TRBJ2-7; clone size: NA; D gene: NA; CDR3 length: 16; V gene: TRBV11-1; CDR3 protein: CASSPSGGTAYYEQYF; CDR3 DNA: TGTGCCAGCAGTCCCTCGGGCGGGACAGCCTACTACGAGCAGTACTTC
J gene: TRBJ2-4; clone size: NA; D gene: TRBD1; CDR3 length: 16; V gene: TRBV18; CDR3 protein: CASSPPDRGGVNIQYF; CDR3 DNA: TGTGCCAGCTCACCACCGGACAGGGGAGGGGTAAACATTCAGTACTTC
J gene: TRBJ2-2; clone size: NA; D gene: NA; CDR3 length: 14; V gene: TRBV18; CDR3 protein: CASSPVGSPGELFF; CDR3 DNA: TGTGCCAGCTCACCCGTAGGTTCCCCCGGGGAGCTGTTTTTT
J gene: TRBJ2-7; clone size: NA; D gene: NA; CDR3 length: 13; V gene: TRBV27; CDR3 protein: CASSLGGSYEQYF; CDR3 DNA: TGTGCCAGCAGTTTGGGGGGCTCCTACGAGCAGTACTTC
J gene: TRBJ2-7; clone size: NA; D gene: NA; CDR3 length: 14; V gene: TRBV19; CDR3 protein: CASSTLGKTYEQYF; CDR3 DNA: TGTGCCAGTAGCACCCTCGGGAAGACCTACGAGCAGTACTTC
J gene: TRBJ1-4; clone size: NA; D gene: NA; CDR3 length: 14; V gene: TRBV5-1; CDR3 protein: CASSGDIPQEKLFF; CDR3 DNA: TGCGCCAGCAGCGGGGACATCCCTCAGGAAAAACTGTTTTTT
J gene: TRBJ2-1; clone size: few; D gene: NA; CDR3 length: 13; V gene: TRBV29-1; CDR3 protein: CSVDRSSYNEQFF; CDR3 DNA: TGCAGCGTAGACCGGAGCTCCTACAATGAGCAGTTCTTC
J gene: TRBJ2-7; clone size: NA; D gene: NA; CDR3 length: 16; V gene: TRBV6-5; CDR3 protein: CASSYYGTSPYYEQYF; CDR3 DNA: TGTGCCAGCAGTTACTACGGGACAAGCCCTTACTACGAGCAGTACTTC
J gene: TRBJ2-2; clone size: few; D gene: NA; CDR3 length: 12; V gene: TRBV5-6; CDR3 protein: CASSLRGGELFF; CDR3 DNA: TGTGCCAGCAGCTTGAGGGGCGGGGAGCTGTTTTTT
J gene: TRBJ1-1; clone size: NA; D gene: NA; CDR3 length: 11; V gene: TRBV18; CDR3 protein: CASSPGAEAFF; CDR3 DNA: TGTGCCAGCTCACCGGGGGCTGAAGCTTTCTTT
J gene: TRBJ2-1; clone size: NA; D gene: NA; CDR3 length: 15; V gene: TRBV30; CDR3 protein: CAWSPLGSSYNEQFF; CDR3 DNA: TGTGCCTGGAGTCCCTTGGGGAGCTCCTACAATGAGCAGTTCTTC
J gene: TRBJ2-3; clone size: NA; D gene: NA; CDR3 length: 15; V gene: TRBV11-2; CDR3 protein: CASQGAGPSTDTQYF; CDR3 DNA: TGTGCCAGCCAAGGGGCAGGTCCTAGCACAGATACGCAGTATTTT
J gene: TRBJ2-7; clone size: NA; D gene: TRBD1; CDR3 length: 14; V gene: TRBV29-1; CDR3 protein: CSVEGTAFSYEQYF; CDR3 DNA: TGCAGCGTTGAGGGGACAGCGTTCTCCTACGAGCAGTACTTC
J gene: TRBJ1-1; clone size: few; D gene: TRBD1; CDR3 length: 15; V gene: TRBV19; CDR3 protein: CASSITTTGQIEAFF; CDR3 DNA: TGTGCCAGTAGTATAACTACTACGGGACAGATTGAAGCTTTCTTT
J gene: TRBJ1-1; clone size: few; D gene: TRBD1; CDR3 length: 17; V gene: TRBV5-1; CDR3 protein: CASSLWWGQGANTEAFF; CDR3 DNA: TGCGCCAGCAGCCTCTGGTGGGGACAGGGGGCGAACACTGAAGCTTTCTTT
J gene: TRBJ2-7; clone size: NA; D gene: NA; CDR3 length: 14; V gene: TRBV14; CDR3 protein: CASSQDLLQAEQYF; CDR3 DNA: TGTGCCAGCAGCCAAGACCTCCTTCAAGCCGAGCAGTACTTC
J gene: TRBJ2-7; clone size: NA; D gene: TRBD1; CDR3 length: 15; V gene: TRBV5-1; CDR3 protein: CASSRGDRGNYEQYF; CDR3 DNA: TGCGCCAGCAGCAGAGGGGACAGGGGCAACTACGAGCAGTACTTC
J gene: TRBJ2-2; clone size: NA; D gene: NA; CDR3 length: 15; V gene: TRBV19; CDR3 protein: CASRLGSGFTGELFF; CDR3 DNA: TGTGCCAGTCGCCTCGGGAGCGGTTTTACCGGGGAGCTGTTTTTT
J gene: TRBJ2-5; clone size: NA; D gene: NA; CDR3 length: 15; V gene: TRBV10-3; CDR3 protein: CAISGGQGIGETQYF; CDR3 DNA: TGTGCCATCAGTGGGGGGCAGGGGATAGGAGAGACCCAGTACTTC